The sequence of this T cell receptor (beta chain) was determined in a study of blood T cell repertoires in COVID-19. Some clones are missing from TCRdb's copy, which holds only in-frame ones; the method was immunoSEQ multiplex PCR. The table records about 250,000 clones, around nine tenths of them present only once. Per germline, CDR1 MRHNA and CDR2 SNTAGT. The length of the CDR3 is 14 residues. V lost 6 bases and J lost 9; bases outside the gene matches: 7. Specimen: PBMCs or T cells enriched from blood (not recorded which). This clonotype originated in a woman aged 18-30 years who had recovered from COVID-19. This chain links TRBV6-4 with TRBJ1-6; 8 nucleotides line up with TRBD1. CDR3 residues: CASRAGQGGSPLHF. CDR3 nucleotides: TGTGCCAGCAGAGCCGGACAGGGTGGTTCACCCCTCCACTTT.